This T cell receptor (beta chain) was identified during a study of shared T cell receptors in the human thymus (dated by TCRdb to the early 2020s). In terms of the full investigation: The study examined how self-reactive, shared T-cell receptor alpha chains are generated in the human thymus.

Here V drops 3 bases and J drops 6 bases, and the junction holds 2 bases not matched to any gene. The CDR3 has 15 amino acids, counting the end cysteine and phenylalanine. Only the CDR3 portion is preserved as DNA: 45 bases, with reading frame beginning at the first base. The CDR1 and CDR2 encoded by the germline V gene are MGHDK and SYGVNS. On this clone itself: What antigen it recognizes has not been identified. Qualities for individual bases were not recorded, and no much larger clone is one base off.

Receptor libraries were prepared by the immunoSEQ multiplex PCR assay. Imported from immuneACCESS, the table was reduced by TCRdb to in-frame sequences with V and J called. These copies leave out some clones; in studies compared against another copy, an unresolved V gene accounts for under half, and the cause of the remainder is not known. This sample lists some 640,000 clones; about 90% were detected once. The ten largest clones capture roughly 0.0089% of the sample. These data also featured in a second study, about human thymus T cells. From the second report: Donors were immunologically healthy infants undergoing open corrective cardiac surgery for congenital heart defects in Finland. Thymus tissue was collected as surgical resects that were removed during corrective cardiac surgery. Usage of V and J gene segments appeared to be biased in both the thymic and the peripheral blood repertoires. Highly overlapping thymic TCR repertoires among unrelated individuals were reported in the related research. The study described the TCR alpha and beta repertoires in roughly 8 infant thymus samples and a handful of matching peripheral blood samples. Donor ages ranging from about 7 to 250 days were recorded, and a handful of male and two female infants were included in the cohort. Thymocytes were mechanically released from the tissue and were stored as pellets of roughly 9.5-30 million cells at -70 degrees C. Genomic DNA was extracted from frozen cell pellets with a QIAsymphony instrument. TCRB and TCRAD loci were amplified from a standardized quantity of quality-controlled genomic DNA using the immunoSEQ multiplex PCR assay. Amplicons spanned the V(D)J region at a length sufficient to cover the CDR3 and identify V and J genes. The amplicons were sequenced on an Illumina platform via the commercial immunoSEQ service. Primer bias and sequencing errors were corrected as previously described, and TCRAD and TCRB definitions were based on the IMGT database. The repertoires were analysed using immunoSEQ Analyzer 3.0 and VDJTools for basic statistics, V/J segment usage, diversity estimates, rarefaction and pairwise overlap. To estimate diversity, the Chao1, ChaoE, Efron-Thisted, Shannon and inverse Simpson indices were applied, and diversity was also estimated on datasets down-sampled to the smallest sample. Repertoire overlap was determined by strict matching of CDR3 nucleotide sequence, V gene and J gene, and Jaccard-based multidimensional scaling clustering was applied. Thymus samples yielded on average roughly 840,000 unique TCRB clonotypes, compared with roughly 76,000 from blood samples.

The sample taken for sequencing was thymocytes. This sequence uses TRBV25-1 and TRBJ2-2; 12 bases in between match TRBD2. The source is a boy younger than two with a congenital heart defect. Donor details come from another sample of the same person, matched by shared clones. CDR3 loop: CASSDLAGGPGELFF. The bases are TGTGCCAGCAGTGATCTAGCGGGAGGGCCCGGGGAGCTGTTTTTT.